Listed here is a single T cell receptor beta chain. Seattle patients were enrolled while actively infected and followed longitudinally. The data were taken from a study of blood T cell repertoires in COVID-19. Study-level background: Sources were T cells, B-cell-depleted T cells, or PBMCs; the material itself was cDNA or gDNA.

The assay was immunoSEQ multiplex PCR, and TCRdb's table has in-frame clones only and misses some. The sample has around 430,000 clones, around 88% seen once. CDR1 and CDR2 from the germline V gene are LGHDT and YNNKEL (reference sequence). The CDR3 loop spans 15 amino acids. Trimming took 1 base from V and 4 from J; bases not matched to a gene: 3. The TCR sequence derives from a woman aged 50 to 65 with COVID-19, enrolled during active disease. The chain carries TRBV3-1 (or the pseudogene TRBV3-2) and TRBJ2-1; the match to TRBD2 covers 8 bases. Source material: peripheral blood. CDR3 residues: CASSQALAAYNEQFF. CDR3 DNA: TGTGCCAGCAGCCAAGCACTAGCGGCGTACAATGAGCAGTTCTTC.